Listed below are T cell receptor beta chains from one sample, sequenced in a study of blood T cell repertoires in COVID-19. Using immunoSEQ multiplex PCR, the repertoire was profiled, and TCRdb retains in-frame clones only, with some absent. The data contain some 140,000 clones, about 80% of them seen just once; the ten biggest clones take up about 29%. Source material: peripheral blood. Source of these receptors: a woman aged 55-70 years with acute or convalescent COVID-19. Each CDR3 is given without its conserved first and last residue. The order of the fields is V gene, J gene, CDR3 protein.

TRBV5-1,TRBJ2-1,ASSWTSGGSATSYNEQF
TRBV28,TRBJ1-2,ASKGGGRVFGGYT
TRBV19,TRBJ1-1,ASSMSMNTEAF
TRBV19,TRBJ1-1,ASSGQNTEAF
TRBV11-2,TRBJ1-2,ASSSGQTYGYT
TRBV4-1,TRBJ2-3,ASSQEGRPSTDTQY
TRBV6-5,TRBJ2-1,ASQFDRFTGEQF
TRBV2,TRBJ2-3,ASSHQGVRTDTQY
TRBV4-2,TRBJ1-2,ASSQERAGNYGYT
TRBV10-3,TRBJ1-2,AISEGIQGASNYGYT
TRBV14,TRBJ1-6,ASSQVTGVASPLH
TRBV18,TRBJ1-2,ASSQDREAYGYT
TRBV30,TRBJ1-2,AWSETAYGYT
TRBV6-5,TRBJ1-2,ASSWRLGQASYGYT
TRBV2,TRBJ1-2,ASRETTGSYGYT
TRBV19,TRBJ1-6,ASRAGGSYNSPLH
TRBV28,TRBJ1-2,ASSSATGLYYGYT
TRBV5-1,TRBJ1-4,ASSSTGTGDEKLF
TRBV18,TRBJ1-1,ASSIQGNSRNTEAF
TRBV6-2/TRBV6-3,TRBJ1-1,ASSPLSGTANTEAF
TRBV9,TRBJ2-1,ASSVVAGGTYNEQF
TRBV18,TRBJ2-5,ASSPRSQETQY
TRBV5-1,TRBJ2-3,ASSVQSDTQY
TRBV7-2,TRBJ1-2,ASSLVSARVVKFGYGYT